Below, 31 T cell receptor beta chains from the same sample are listed, as sequenced in a study of T cells in tuberculosis. Sequencing used immunoSEQ multiplex PCR; TCRdb keeps in-frame clones, though not all of them. The table lists 40,000 to 50,000 clones, 95% of them singletons, with approximately 3.8% in the top ten. The sequenced material came from PBMCs. These receptors were obtained from a donor aged 10 to 29 with latent tuberculosis or without tuberculosis infection.

The genes are TRBV25-1 and TRBJ1-1, with a weak D call TRBD1 (5 bases). Trimming stripped 2 bases from V and 10 bases from J, with 11 bases between. The CDR3 contains 12 residues. Germline CDR1 reads MGHDK; CDR2 reads SYGVNS. In DNA form, the CDR3 reads TGTGCCAGCAGTGAAACCCGGGGGGGAGCTTTCTTT. Protein sequence: CASSETRGGAFF.

The genes are TRBV5-1 and TRBJ2-2; 7 bases are a match to TRBD1. From germline, CDR1 is SGHRS and CDR2 YFSETQ. The CDR3 runs 13 residues. The V and J ends lost 2 bases and 8 bases, in that order; junction bases with no gene match: 3. The CDR3 loop reads CASSLNRGGELFF. As DNA, the CDR3 is TGCGCCAGCAGCTTAAACAGGGGTGGGGAGCTGTTTTTT.

This chain joins TRBV19 and TRBJ1-1, with a possible D match to TRBD1 (6 bases). The CDR3 spans 17 residues. The V end was cut by 0 bases, the J end by 4 bases, with 18 bases between. Germline loops: CDR1 LNHDA, CDR2 SQIVND (reference sequence). The CDR3 loop reads CASSIDPRGLPSTEAFF. The CDR3 DNA is TGTGCCAGTAGTATAGATCCCAGGGGCCTACCGAGCACTGAAGCTTTCTTT.

DNA of the CDR3: TGTGCCAGCATAGCGGGGTCGGGTAATTCACCCCTCCACTTT. It codes for CASIAGSGNSPLHF. The rearrangement links TRBV28 to TRBJ1-6; D is ambiguous. CDR1 is MDHEN, CDR2 SYDVKM, per germline. Trimming took 7 bases from V and 6 from J, leaving 13 bases between them. The CDR3 is 14 amino acids.

V usage is TRBV2 and J usage is TRBJ1-5; D is undetermined. The CDR3 spans 15 residues. V gave up 0 bases and J gave up 3 bases, with 9 bases separating them. CDR1 and CDR2 (germline): SNHLY, FYNNEI. DNA for the CDR3: TGTGCCAGCAGTGAAGCCCGGGTAATCAATCAGCCCCAGCATTTT. Translated, it gives CASSEARVINQPQHF.

The rearrangement links TRBV7-9 to TRBJ2-7, with D perhaps matching TRBD2 (5 bases). Germline lookup yields CDR1 SEHNR and CDR2 FQNEAQ (reference sequence). The CDR3 sequence is 13 residues long. Trimming left V 3 bases short and J 7 bases short, with 13 bases between. The CDR3 sequence: CASSFAGGREQYF. The DNA of the CDR3 is TGTGCCAGCAGCTTCGCCGGAGGACGGGAGCAGTACTTC.

The CDR3 DNA reads TGTGCCAGCAGCCCGCCGGCCAGGGGGCTGCAAGAGACCCAGTACTTC. Its translation: CASSPPARGLQETQYF. V gene TRBV5-4 combines with J gene TRBJ2-5; 8 bases fit TRBD1. CDR1 and CDR2 from the germline V gene are SGHNT and YYREEE (reference sequence). The CDR3 consists of 16 residues. V trimming: 4 bases; J trimming: 2 bases; junction bases outside the gene matches: 10.

This clone was counted once. The rearrangement uses TRBV6-1 and TRBJ1-5; 8 bases align to TRBD1. The CDR3 loop spans 14 amino acids. J lost 2 bases, V lost 4 bases, and 1 base had no gene match. Germline V lookup: CDR1 MNHNS, CDR2 SASEGT. In DNA, the CDR3 is TGTGCCAGCAGTGTACAGGGGGGCAATCAGCCCCAGCATTTT. This gives the protein CASSVQGGNQPQHF.

The chain uses TRBV4-1 and TRBJ2-7, with D possibly being TRBD1 (6 bases). The germline gives CDR1 MGHRA, CDR2 YSYEKL. V lost 3 bases and J lost 2, with 14 bases in between. CDR3 size: 15 residues. CDR3 nucleotide sequence: TGCGCCAGCAGCCATACCGGGACAAAGACCTACGAGCAGTACTTC. Encoded protein: CASSHTGTKTYEQYF.

The chain links TRBV2 to TRBJ2-7, with TRBD1 identical over 10 bases. Germline V gene sequence: CDR1 SNHLY, CDR2 FYNNEI. V trimming: 7 bases; J trimming: 3 bases; junction bases outside the gene matches: 12. The CDR3 sequence is 16 residues long. CDR3 sequence reads: CASTKPGTGVHYEQYF. CDR3 nucleotides: TGTGCCAGCACTAAACCCGGGACAGGGGTCCACTACGAGCAGTACTTC.

V usage is TRBV9 and J usage is TRBJ1-2; D unresolved. Germline-derived CDR1 and CDR2 are SGDLS and YYNGEE. V shed 0 bases and J shed 7 bases, with 13 bases lying between them. The CDR3 is 14 amino acids. The DNA for the CDR3 is TGTGCCAGCAGCGTAGCAGTTGAGGGCCCTGGCTACACCTTC. Translated: CASSVAVEGPGYTF. Complete variable domain (other parts from reference TRBV9 and TRBJ1-2): DSGVTQTPKHLITATGQRVTLRCSPRSGDLSVYWYQQSLDQGLQFLIQYYNGEERAKGNILERFSAQQFPDLHSELNLSSLELGDSALYFCASSVAVEGPGYTFGSGTRLTVV.

The chain employs TRBV7-3 and TRBJ2-7; maybe TRBD2 (6 bases). The CDR3 has 15 residues. Between the trimmed V and J ends, which lost 1 base and 2 bases, there was a span of 12 bases. Germline V gene sequence: CDR1 SGHTA, CDR2 FQGTGA. This CDR3 is CASSLRPGEPYEQYF. The CDR3 DNA follows: TGTGCCAGCAGCTTAAGGCCGGGGGAGCCCTACGAGCAGTACTTC.

J is TRBJ2-7 and V is TRBV11-3, with D possibly TRBD2 on 5 matching bases. The CDR3 consists of 14 residues. V was shortened by 0 bases and J by 5 bases, with 11 bases between the two germline ends. CDR1 and CDR2 from the germline V gene are SGHNT and YENEEA. The CDR3 protein is CASSLDPGIDEQYF. The CDR3 region has the DNA TGTGCCAGCAGCTTAGACCCGGGGATCGACGAGCAGTACTTC.

A single count supports this clone. The chain has TRBV5-4 and TRBJ1-1, with a tentative D call TRBD1 (5 bases). The CDR3 consists of 13 residues. V was pared by 4 bases and J by 3 bases, with 10 bases between. Looked up from germline, CDR1 is SGHNT and CDR2 is YYREEE (reference sequence). The DNA of the CDR3 is TGTGCCAGCAGCAGTCCGGGGGACACTGAAGCTTTCTTT. Its translation is CASSSPGDTEAFF.

This sequence joins TRBV30 and TRBJ1-2; unclear D gene. The V end was cut by 3 bases, the J end by 2 bases, with 4 bases between. Germline V gives CDR1 GTSNPN, CDR2 SVGIG (reference sequence). The CDR3 is 11 amino acids. The CDR3 here is CAWRENYGYTF. The CDR3 DNA is TGTGCCTGGAGAGAGAACTATGGCTACACCTTC.

V gene TRBV7-2 combines with J gene TRBJ2-1, with 9 bases identical to TRBD2. The CDR3 covers 14 residues. V shed 5 bases and J 7 bases; nucleotides not matched to a gene: 6. CDR1 SGHTA and CDR2 FQGNSA come from the germline V gene. DNA of the CDR3: TGTGCCAGCAGCAAGGGACTAGCTTCAAATGAGCAGTTCTTC. Protein sequence: CASSKGLASNEQFF. Filled out from reference TRBV7-2 and TRBJ2-1, the complete variable domain reads GAGVSQSPSNKVTEKGKDVELRCDPISGHTALYWYRQSLGQGLEFLIYFQGNSAPDKSGLPSDRFSAERTGGSVSTLTIQRTQQEDSAVYLCASSKGLASNEQFFGPGTRLTVL.

This rearrangement joins TRBV18 to TRBJ1-1; 8 bases are shared with TRBD1. CDR3 length equals 15 residues. CDR1 and CDR2 (germline): KGHSH, LQKENI. The junction had 8 bases not matched to a gene; V was cut back by 3 bases and J by 5 bases. CDR3 region: CASSPRTGSETEAFF. The CDR3 DNA reads as TGTGCCAGCTCACCTCGGACAGGGTCGGAAACTGAAGCTTTCTTT. The variable domain in full, with the rest retrieved from reference TRBV18 and TRBJ1-1, is NAGVMQNPRHLVRRRGQEARLRCSPMKGHSHVYWYRQLPEEGLKFMVYLQKENIIDESGMPKERFSAEFPKEGPSILRIQQVVRGDSAAYFCASSPRTGSETEAFFGQGTRLTVV.

This rearrangement joins TRBV18 to TRBJ1-1; weak D call: TRBD1 (6 bases). The V end lost 6 bases, the J end lost 1 base, and 9 bases lay between the germline ends. CDR1 and CDR2 (germline): KGHSH, LQKENI. This CDR3 has 13 residues. CDR3 DNA: TGTGCCAGCTCGTCGGGACAGAACACTGAAGCTTTCTTT. Protein sequence: CASSSGQNTEAFF.

The rearrangement joins TRBV19 to TRBJ2-5; 7 bases are a match to TRBD1. V gave up 4 bases and J gave up 5 bases; unmatched junction bases: 7. CDR1 and CDR2 (germline): LNHDA, SQIVND (reference sequence). The CDR3 contains 14 residues. CDR3 region: CASSTGTAGETQYF. The DNA for the CDR3 is TGTGCCAGTAGTACAGGGACAGCCGGGGAGACCCAGTACTTC. Full variable domain (missing parts from reference TRBV19 and TRBJ2-5): DGGITQSPKYLFRKEGQNVTLSCEQNLNHDAMYWYRQDPGQGLRLIYYSQIVNDFQKGDIAEGYSVSREKKESFPLTVTSAQKNPTAFYLCASSTGTAGETQYFGPGTRLLVL.

The chain couples TRBV5-6 to TRBJ2-7; no reliable D call. Germline V lookup: CDR1 SGHDT, CDR2 YYEEEE. V lost 2 bases and J lost 0, with 3 bases in between. This CDR3 comprises 12 residues. DNA for the CDR3: TGTGCCAGCAGCTTTAGCTCCTACGAGCAGTACTTC. The encoded protein is CASSFSSYEQYF. The complete variable domain, with remaining parts taken from reference TRBV5-6 and TRBJ2-7, reads DAGVTQSPTHLIKTRGQQVTLRCSPKSGHDTVSWYQQALGQGPQFIFQYYEEEERQRGNFPDRFSGHQFPNYSSELNVNALLLGDSALYLCASSFSSYEQYFGPGTRLTVT.

This chain joins TRBV27 and TRBJ2-3; TRBD2 agrees at 8 bases. Germline CDR1 reads MNHEY; CDR2 reads SMNVEV (reference sequence). CDR3 length equals 19 residues. J was trimmed by 1 base and V by 7 bases; bases with no gene match: 19. CDR3 sequence (DNA): TGTGCCAGCACCCGGTACCCCTTTAGCGGGGCCTCCGGCACAGATACGCAGTATTTT. Translating it yields CASTRYPFSGASGTDTQYF.

The V call is TRBV9, the J call TRBJ2-5; no reliable D call. V shed 0 bases and J shed 0 bases, with 6 bases lying between them. The CDR3 spans 14 residues. CDR1 and CDR2 (germline): SGDLS, YYNGEE. The CDR3: CASSVAGYQETQYF. As DNA, the CDR3 is TGTGCCAGCAGCGTAGCCGGGTACCAAGAGACCCAGTACTTC.

The chain uses TRBV4-1 and TRBJ1-1, with unresolved D. Per the germline V gene, CDR1 is MGHRA and CDR2 is YSYEKL. Deletions cut 5 bases from V and 5 bases from J, with 15 bases between. The CDR3 extends over 14 amino acids. In DNA form, the CDR3 reads TGCGCCAGCAGCGACAAGCGGGGAAAAACTGAAGCTTTCTTT. Residues: CASSDKRGKTEAFF.

The rearrangement joins TRBV29-1 to TRBJ1-2, with a possible D match to TRBD1 (5 bases). The V gene's germline CDR1 is SQVTM and CDR2 ANQGSEA. V was pared by 7 bases and J by 8 bases, with 17 bases between. The CDR3 consists of 12 residues. The CDR3 loop reads CSAQGAGKGYTF. The CDR3 DNA reads as TGCAGCGCCCAAGGGGCAGGGAAGGGCTACACCTTC.

The V and J genes are TRBV23-1 and TRBJ1-1, with no clear D. TRBV23-1 is annotated as an ORF whose role is uncertain. The CDR3 loop spans 14 amino acids. The ends were cut back, 7 bases at V and 1 base at J, with 13 bases in the middle. The CDR3 is CASTQERENTEAFF. The CDR3 nucleotides are TGCGCCAGCACCCAGGAACGGGAGAACACTGAAGCTTTCTTT.

The chain is built from TRBV5-1 and TRBJ2-3; D gene ambiguous. The CDR3 is 14 residues long. V was cut by 3 bases and J by 0 bases, with 8 bases left in between. CDR1 and CDR2 (germline): SGHRS, YFSETQ. This CDR3 is CASSYGLSTDTQYF. In DNA form, the CDR3 reads TGCGCCAGCAGCTACGGGTTAAGCACAGATACGCAGTATTTT.

The J gene is TRBJ1-5, the V gene TRBV28, with D perhaps matching TRBD1 (5 bases). Trimming took 5 bases from V and 4 from J, leaving 9 bases between them. CDR1 is MDHEN, CDR2 SYDVKM, per germline. This CDR3 has 13 amino acids. The DNA for the CDR3 is TGTGCCAGCAGTGGTGGGGGGAATCAGCCCCAGCATTTT. This sequence encodes CASSGGGNQPQHF.

Here the CDR3 DNA reads TGTGCCAGCAGTGCCCAGGGTGTCGCTGAAGCTTTCTTT. Amino acid sequence: CASSAQGVAEAFF. The gene calls are TRBV2 and TRBJ1-1; D perhaps matches TRBD1 (5 bases). Germline V CDR1 and CDR2: SNHLY, FYNNEI. The ends were cut back, 4 bases at V and 6 bases at J, with 12 bases in the middle. This CDR3 is 13 amino acids long.

The V call is TRBV19, the J call TRBJ1-2; 9 bases align to TRBD1. Trimming cost V 6 bases and J 4 bases; bases outside gene matches: 15. There are 17 residues in the CDR3. CDR1 is LNHDA and CDR2 is SQIVND in the germline V gene (reference sequence). The CDR3 DNA reads as TGTGCCAGTAGAGGTCCCGGGACAGGGCCCACTGGCTATGGCTACACCTTC. This codes for CASRGPGTGPTGYGYTF.

V gene TRBV30 combines with J gene TRBJ1-3; a weak D match, TRBD1 (5 bases). Deletions cut 5 bases from V and 8 bases from J, with 13 bases between. Germline V CDR1 and CDR2: GTSNPN, SVGIG (reference sequence). The CDR3 is made up of 12 amino acids. CDR3 loop: CAWGPGLHTIYF. The CDR3 DNA reads TGTGCCTGGGGCCCAGGGCTTCACACCATATATTTT.

The rearrangement links TRBV18 to TRBJ1-6, with D possibly TRBD1 on 5 matching bases. Deletions cut 5 bases from V and 7 bases from J, with 12 bases between. This CDR3 has 14 amino acids. Germline values: CDR1 KGHSH, CDR2 LQKENI. This chain's CDR3 is CASSGALGNSPLHF. The CDR3 DNA reads TGTGCCAGCTCAGGGGCCTTGGGCAATTCACCCCTCCACTTT.